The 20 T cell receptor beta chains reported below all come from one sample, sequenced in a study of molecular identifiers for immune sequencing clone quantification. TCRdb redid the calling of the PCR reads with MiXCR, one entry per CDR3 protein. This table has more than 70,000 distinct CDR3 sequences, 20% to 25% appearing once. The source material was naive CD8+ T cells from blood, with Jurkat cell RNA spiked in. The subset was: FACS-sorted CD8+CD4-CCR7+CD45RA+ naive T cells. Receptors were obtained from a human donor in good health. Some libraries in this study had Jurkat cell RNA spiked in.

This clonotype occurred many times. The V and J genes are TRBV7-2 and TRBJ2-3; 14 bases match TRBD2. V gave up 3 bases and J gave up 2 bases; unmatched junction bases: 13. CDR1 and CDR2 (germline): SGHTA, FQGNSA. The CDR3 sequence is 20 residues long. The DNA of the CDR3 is TGTGCCAGCAGCTTGGGCGCCGGACTAGCGGGAGGTATTCCCACAGATACGCAGTATTTT. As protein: CASSLGAGLAGGIPTDTQYF.

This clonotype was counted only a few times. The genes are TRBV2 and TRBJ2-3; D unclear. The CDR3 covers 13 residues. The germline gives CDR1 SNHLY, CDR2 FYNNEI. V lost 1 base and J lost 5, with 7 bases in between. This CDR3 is CASSEGSVDTQYF. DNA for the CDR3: TGTGCCAGCAGTGAAGGAAGTGTAGATACGCAGTATTTT. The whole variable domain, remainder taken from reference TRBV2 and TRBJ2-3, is EPEVTQTPSHQVTQMGQEVILRCVPISNHLYFYWYRQILGQKVEFLVSFYNNEISEKSEIFDDQFSVERPDGSNFTLKIRSTKLEDSAMYFCASSEGSVDTQYFGPGTRLTVL.

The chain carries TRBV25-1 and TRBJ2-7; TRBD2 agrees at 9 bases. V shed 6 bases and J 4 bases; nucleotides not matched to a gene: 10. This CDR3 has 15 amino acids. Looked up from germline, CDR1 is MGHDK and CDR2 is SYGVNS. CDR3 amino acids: CASSHTGTSWYEQYF. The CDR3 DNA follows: TGTGCCAGCAGCCACACCGGGACTAGCTGGTACGAGCAGTACTTC.

In nucleotides, the CDR3 is TGTGCCAGCAGCCCCGGGGAGGCCTCCCAAACAAATACGCAGTATTTT. It yields the protein CASSPGEASQTNTQYF. V usage is TRBV3-1 and J usage is TRBJ2-3; tentative D call: TRBD2 (6 bases). The CDR3 sequence is 16 residues long. Looked up from germline, CDR1 is LGHDT and CDR2 is YNNKEL (reference sequence). V lost 4 bases, J lost 7 bases, and 21 bases lay in between.

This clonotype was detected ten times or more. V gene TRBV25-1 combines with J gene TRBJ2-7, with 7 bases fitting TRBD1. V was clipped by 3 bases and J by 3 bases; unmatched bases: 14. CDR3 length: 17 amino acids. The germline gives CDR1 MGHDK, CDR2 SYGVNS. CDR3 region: CASSEFVVRGQGYEQYF. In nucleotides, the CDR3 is TGTGCCAGCAGTGAGTTCGTGGTAAGGGGGCAAGGCTACGAGCAGTACTTC.

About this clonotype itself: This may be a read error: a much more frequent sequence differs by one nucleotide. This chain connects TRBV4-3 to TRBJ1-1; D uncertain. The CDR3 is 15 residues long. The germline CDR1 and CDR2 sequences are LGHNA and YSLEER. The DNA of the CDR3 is TGCGCCAGCGGCCAAGAATCTTATCTGAACACTGAAGCTTTCTTT. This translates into CASGQESYLNTEAFF.

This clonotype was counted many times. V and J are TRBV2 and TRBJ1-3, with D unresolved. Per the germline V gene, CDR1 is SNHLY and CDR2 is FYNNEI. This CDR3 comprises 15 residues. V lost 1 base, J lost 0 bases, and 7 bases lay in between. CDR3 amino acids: CASSEDAFSGNTIYF. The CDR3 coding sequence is TGTGCCAGCAGTGAAGACGCCTTCTCTGGAAACACCATATATTTT.

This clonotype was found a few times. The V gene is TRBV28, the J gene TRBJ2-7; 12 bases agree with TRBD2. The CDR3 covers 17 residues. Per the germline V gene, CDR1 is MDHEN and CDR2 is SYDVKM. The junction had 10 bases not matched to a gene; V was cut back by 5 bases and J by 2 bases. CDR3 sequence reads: CASSVTSGSSLAYEQYF. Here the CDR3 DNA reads TGTGCCAGCAGTGTGACTAGCGGGAGTAGCCTGGCCTACGAGCAGTACTTC.

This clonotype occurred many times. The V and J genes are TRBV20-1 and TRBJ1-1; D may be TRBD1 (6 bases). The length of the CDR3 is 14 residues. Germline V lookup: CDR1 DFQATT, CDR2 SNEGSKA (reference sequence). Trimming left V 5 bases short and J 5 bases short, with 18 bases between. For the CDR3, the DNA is TGCAGTGCTCGGGGGGCAGGGGTGGGGACTGAAGCTTTCTTT. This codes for CSARGAGVGTEAFF.

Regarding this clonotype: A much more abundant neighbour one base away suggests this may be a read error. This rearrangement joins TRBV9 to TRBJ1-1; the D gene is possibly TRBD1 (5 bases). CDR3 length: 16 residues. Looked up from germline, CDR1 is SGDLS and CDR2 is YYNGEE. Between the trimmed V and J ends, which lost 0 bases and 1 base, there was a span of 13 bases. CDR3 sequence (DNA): TGTGCCAGCAGCGTAGATGGGACTGGCAGGAACACTGAAGCTTTCTTT. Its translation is CASSVDGTGRNTEAFF. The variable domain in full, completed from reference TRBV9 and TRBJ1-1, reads DSGVTQTPKHLITATGQRVTLRCSPRSGDLSVYWYQQSLDQGLQFLIQYYNGEERAKGNILERFSAQQFPDLHSELNLSSLELGDSALYFCASSVDGTGRNTEAFFGQGTRLTVV.

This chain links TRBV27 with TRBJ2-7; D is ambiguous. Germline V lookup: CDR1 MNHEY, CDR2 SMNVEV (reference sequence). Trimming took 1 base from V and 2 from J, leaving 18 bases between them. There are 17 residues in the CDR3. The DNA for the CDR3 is TGTGCCAGCAGTTTATACCCCCAAGTCTTTCAAGCCTACGAGCAGTACTTC. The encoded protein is CASSLYPQVFQAYEQYF.

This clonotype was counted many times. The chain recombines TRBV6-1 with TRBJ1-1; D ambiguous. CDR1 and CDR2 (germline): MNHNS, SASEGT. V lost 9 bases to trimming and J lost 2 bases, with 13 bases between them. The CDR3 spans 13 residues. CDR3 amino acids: CASPFGLNTEAFF. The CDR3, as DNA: TGTGCCAGTCCATTCGGACTCAACACTGAAGCTTTCTTT.

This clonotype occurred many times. As DNA, the CDR3 is TGTGCCAGCAGAATCCTTGGGACAGGCCTTCAAGAGACCCAGTACTTC. This encodes CASRILGTGLQETQYF. The chain has TRBV28 and TRBJ2-5; TRBD1 aligns across 8 bases. CDR1 is MDHEN and CDR2 is SYDVKM in the germline V gene. The CDR3 extends over 16 amino acids. J gave up 2 bases and V 6 bases, and 11 bases lay outside the gene matches.

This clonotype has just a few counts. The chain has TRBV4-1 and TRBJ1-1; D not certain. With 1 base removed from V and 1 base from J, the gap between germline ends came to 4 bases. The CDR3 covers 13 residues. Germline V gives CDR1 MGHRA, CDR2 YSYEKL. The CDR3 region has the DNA TGCGCCAGCAGCCAAGTAAAGAACACTGAAGCTTTCTTT. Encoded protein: CASSQVKNTEAFF.

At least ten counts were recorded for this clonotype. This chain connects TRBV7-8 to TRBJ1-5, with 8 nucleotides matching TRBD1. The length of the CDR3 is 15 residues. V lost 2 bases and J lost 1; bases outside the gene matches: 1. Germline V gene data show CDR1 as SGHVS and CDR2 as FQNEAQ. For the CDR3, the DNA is TGTGCCAGCAGCTTACAGGGGGCGAGCAATCAGCCCCAGCATTTT. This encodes CASSLQGASNQPQHF.

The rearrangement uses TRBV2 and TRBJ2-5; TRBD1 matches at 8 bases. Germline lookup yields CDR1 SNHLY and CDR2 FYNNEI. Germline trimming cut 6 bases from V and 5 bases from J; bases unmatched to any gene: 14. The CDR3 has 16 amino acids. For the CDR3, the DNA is TGTGCCAGCAGCGCACGCGGGACAGGTCCCAGGGAGACCCAGTACTTC. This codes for CASSARGTGPRETQYF. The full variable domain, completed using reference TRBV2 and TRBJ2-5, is EPEVTQTPSHQVTQMGQEVILRCVPISNHLYFYWYRQILGQKVEFLVSFYNNEISEKSEIFDDQFSVERPDGSNFTLKIRSTKLEDSAMYFCASSARGTGPRETQYFGPGTRLLVL.

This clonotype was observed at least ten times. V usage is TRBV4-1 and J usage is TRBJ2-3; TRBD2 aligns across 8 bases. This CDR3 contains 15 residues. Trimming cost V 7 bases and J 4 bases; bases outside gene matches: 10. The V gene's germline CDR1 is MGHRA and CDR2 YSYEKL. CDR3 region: CASNTVSGSADTQYF. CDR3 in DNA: TGCGCCAGCAACACTGTCAGCGGGAGCGCAGATACGCAGTATTTT.

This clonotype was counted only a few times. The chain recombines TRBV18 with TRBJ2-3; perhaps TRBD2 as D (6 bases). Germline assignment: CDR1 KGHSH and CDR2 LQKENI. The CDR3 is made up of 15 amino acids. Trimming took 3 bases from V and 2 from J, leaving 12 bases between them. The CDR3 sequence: CASSPEGFATDTQYF. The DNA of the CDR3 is TGTGCCAGCTCACCGGAGGGGTTTGCCACAGATACGCAGTATTTT.

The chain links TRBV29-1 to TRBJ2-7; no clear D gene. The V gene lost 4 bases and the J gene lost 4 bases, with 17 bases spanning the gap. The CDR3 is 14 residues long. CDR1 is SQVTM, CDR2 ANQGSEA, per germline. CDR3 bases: TGCAGCGTTGCCTCCAATCTCGGTCGGTACGAGCAGTACTTC. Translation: CSVASNLGRYEQYF.

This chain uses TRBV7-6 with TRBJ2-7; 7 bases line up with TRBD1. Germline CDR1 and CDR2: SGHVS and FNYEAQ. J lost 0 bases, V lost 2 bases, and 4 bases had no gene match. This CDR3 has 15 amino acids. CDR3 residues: CASSLNRGDSYEQYF. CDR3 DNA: TGTGCCAGCAGCTTAAACAGGGGCGACTCCTACGAGCAGTACTTC.